These 13 T cell receptor beta chains came from one sample sequenced in a study of blood T cell repertoires in COVID-19 (dated by TCRdb to 2018 to 2020). Library creation used the immunoSEQ multiplex PCR assay. The immuneACCESS repertoire file appears here via TCRdb, limited to in-frame rearrangements. These files lack a portion of the clones; in checked studies, under half of the deficit traces to unresolved V genes, and the cause of the others is not known. The sample records a few hundred thousand clones, around 90% of which are singletons. In total, the top ten clones hold 3% to 4.5% of the sample. What was sequenced was peripheral blood. The receptors here all came from an older woman with COVID-19, enrolled during active disease.

The chain carries TRBV9 and TRBJ1-1; 7 bases agree with TRBD1. Germline assignment: CDR1 SGDLS and CDR2 YYNGEE. This CDR3 comprises 12 residues. Unmatched junction bases numbered 6, after V lost 5 bases and J lost 8 bases. CDR3 sequence: CASSPWTGEAFF. CDR3 DNA: TGTGCCAGCAGTCCTTGGACAGGCGAAGCTTTCTTT. Together with reference TRBV9 and TRBJ1-1, the CDR3 gives the full variable domain: DSGVTQTPKHLITATGQRVTLRCSPRSGDLSVYWYQQSLDQGLQFLIQYYNGEERAKGNILERFSAQQFPDLHSELNLSSLELGDSALYFCASSPWTGEAFFGQGTRLTVV.

This clone was picked up one time. This chain links TRBV10-1 with TRBJ2-7, with D maybe TRBD1 (5 bases). This CDR3 is built from 16 residues. Deletions cut 0 bases from V and 2 bases from J, with 14 bases between. CDR1 and CDR2 from the germline V gene are WNHNN and SYGVQD (reference sequence). CDR3 in DNA: TGCGCCAGCAGTGAGTCAGGGGCCGCTAATCCCTACGAGCAGTACTTC. Amino acid sequence: CASSESGAANPYEQYF.

A note on this clone: At the DNA level, this CDR3 is encoded by other sequences in the same sample as well. In nucleotides, the CDR3 is TGTGCCATCAGCGGGGGTTCTGAAGCTTTCTTT. Protein: CAISGGSEAFF. The chain is built from TRBV10-3 and TRBJ1-1; possible D gene TRBD1, 5 bases. There are 11 residues in the CDR3. V lost 6 bases, J lost 6 bases, and 8 bases lay in between. Germline assignment: CDR1 ENHRY and CDR2 SYGVKD.

The chain couples TRBV6-1 to TRBJ1-1; maybe TRBD1 (5 bases). V lost 0 bases, J lost 5 bases, and 10 bases lay in between. Germline V CDR1 and CDR2: MNHNS, SASEGT. The CDR3 is 14 amino acids. The CDR3 protein is CASSEAQGRTEAFF. CDR3 DNA sequence: TGTGCCAGCAGTGAAGCGCAGGGTAGGACTGAAGCTTTCTTT.

The chain is built from TRBV30 and TRBJ1-1, with TRBD1 matching over 8 bases. The CDR3 is 13 residues long. Germline CDR1 and CDR2: GTSNPN and SVGIG (reference sequence). J was trimmed by 1 base and V by 3 bases; bases with no gene match: 1. This CDR3 reads CAWRGQGNTEAFF. Here the CDR3 DNA reads TGTGCCTGGAGAGGACAGGGGAACACTGAAGCTTTCTTT. Drawing the rest from reference TRBV30 and TRBJ1-1, the complete variable domain is SQTIHQWPATLVQPVGSPLSLECTVEGTSNPNLYWYRQAAGRGLQLLFYSVGIGQISSEVPQNLSASRPQDRQFILSSKKLLLSDSGFYLCAWRGQGNTEAFFGQGTRLTVV.

This chain connects TRBV7-9 to TRBJ2-3; 14 nucleotides agree with TRBD2. CDR1 is SEHNR, CDR2 FQNEAQ, per germline (reference sequence). This CDR3 has 16 residues. V dropped 4 bases and J dropped 5; count of bases not matched to a gene: 5. This CDR3 is CASSSTSGGERDTQYF. CDR3 DNA: TGTGCCAGCAGCTCGACTAGCGGGGGGGAACGAGATACGCAGTATTTT.

In its sample, this clone was seen a few times. The V call is TRBV6-1, the J call TRBJ1-5; the D is unclear. V lost 0 bases and J 6 bases, leaving 6 bases between the germline ends. From germline, CDR1 is MNHNS and CDR2 SASEGT. CDR3 length equals 13 residues. The CDR3, as DNA: TGTGCCAGCAGTGAAGCGCGAATTCAGCCCCAGCATTTT. This encodes CASSEARIQPQHF.

The gene calls are TRBV9 and TRBJ1-2; 9 bases are a match to TRBD1. Germline-derived CDR1 and CDR2 are SGDLS and YYNGEE. The V and J ends lost 0 bases and 8 bases, in that order; junction bases with no gene match: 11. The CDR3 contains 16 residues. The CDR3 DNA follows: TGTGCCAGCAGCGTAGATGCCCTTGACAGGGGGGGAGGCTACACCTTC. It codes for CASSVDALDRGGGYTF.

The chain combines TRBV15 with TRBJ2-5, with a tentative D call TRBD2 (7 bases). Germline V CDR1 and CDR2: LNHNV, YYDKDF (reference sequence). This CDR3 is built from 17 residues. The ends were cut back, 3 bases at V and 2 bases at J, with 19 bases in the middle. The CDR3 DNA sequence: TGTGCCACCAGCAGCGTCCGGGGGGCCCGTGGACAAGAGACCCAGTACTTC. Translated: CATSSVRGARGQETQYF.

V gene TRBV4-1 combines with J gene TRBJ1-1, with a weak D call TRBD1 (6 bases). The CDR3 is made up of 18 amino acids. The germline gives CDR1 MGHRA, CDR2 YSYEKL. V was trimmed by 0 bases and J by 2 bases, leaving 19 bases between them. CDR3 sequence (DNA): TGCGCCAGCAGCCAAGATCGGACGTTAAGGGGGACCAACACTGAAGCTTTCTTT. Protein product: CASSQDRTLRGTNTEAFF.

The gene calls are TRBV4-1 and TRBJ1-5, with 7 bases aligning to TRBD1. CDR3 length: 14 residues. V gave up 5 bases and J gave up 3 bases; unmatched junction bases: 4. From germline, CDR1 is MGHRA and CDR2 YSYEKL. CDR3 in amino acids: CASSSGQSNQPQHF. The CDR3 DNA follows: TGCGCCAGCAGCTCGGGACAGTCCAATCAGCCCCAGCATTTT.

V usage is TRBV11-2 and J usage is TRBJ2-1, with 7 bases fitting TRBD2. This CDR3 has 15 amino acids. Germline V gives CDR1 SGHAT, CDR2 FQNNGV. The J segment lost 7 bases and the V segment lost 6 bases, leaving 12 bases of the junction unmatched. DNA for the CDR3: TGTGCCAGCAGACCCTGGGCGGGGGATGAGAATGAGCAGTTCTTC. Amino acid sequence: CASRPWAGDENEQFF.

This clone was seen a few times. The rearrangement joins TRBV7-9 to TRBJ1-1; D may be TRBD1 (5 bases). Looked up from germline, CDR1 is SEHNR and CDR2 is FQNEAQ (reference sequence). Deletions cut 2 bases from V and 1 base from J, with 8 bases between. The CDR3 is 14 amino acids. CDR3 nucleotides: TGTGCCAGCAGCTTACAGGGTGCGAACACTGAAGCTTTCTTT. Encoded protein: CASSLQGANTEAFF. Based on the CDR3 plus reference TRBV7-9 and TRBJ1-1, the full variable domain is DTGVSQNPRHKITKRGQNVTFRCDPISEHNRLYWYRQTLGQGPEFLTYFQNEAQLEKSRLLSDRFSAERPKGSFSTLEIQRTEQGDSAMYLCASSLQGANTEAFFGQGTRLTVV.